This T cell receptor beta chain was profiled in a study of cytomegalovirus exposure and HLA in healthy donors. The CDR3 covers 13 residues. Germline-derived CDR1 and CDR2 are SGHVS and FQNEAQ. V was shortened by 5 bases and J by 1 base, with 7 bases between the two germline ends. A multiplex PCR was run with 60 Vbeta primers and 13 Jbeta primers. Generated by immunoSEQ multiplex PCR, the TCRdb table keeps only in-frame clones and is missing some. The data show approximately 140,000 clones, 55% to 75% seen once. The receptor comes from an older woman in good health and CMV-seropositive. Sequenced material: PBMCs. The gene calls are TRBV7-8 and TRBJ2-3, with a weak D call TRBD1 (5 bases). The CDR3 DNA is TGTGCCAGCAGCCCCAGGGGCACAGATACGCAGTATTTT. Its translation: CASSPRGTDTQYF.